This T cell receptor beta chain was identified during a study of cytomegalovirus exposure and HLA in healthy donors. Overall study findings and caveats: A later look showed TCR association rates differing by HLA locus, highest for DRB1 and lowest for HLA-C. Solely CMV serostatus was available to characterize immune exposure.

The PCR made use of 60 Vbeta and 13 Jbeta primers. Assay used: immunoSEQ multiplex PCR; TCRdb lists only in-frame clones, some missing. The sample has approximately 150,000 clones; over 75% are singletons. The CDR3 spans 15 residues. Unmatched junction bases numbered 7, after V lost 5 bases and J lost 4 bases. The germline gives CDR1 SEHNR, CDR2 FQNEAQ (reference sequence). With regard to this clone: Its antigen remains unidentified.

The chain recombines TRBV7-9 with TRBJ1-4; 7 bases fit TRBD1. Sequencing used PBMCs. The TCR was taken from a woman aged 40 to 50 in good health and CMV-seronegative. The CDR3 bases are TGTGCCAGCAGCCTCAATACAGGGGTTAATGAAAAACTGTTTTTT. This encodes CASSLNTGVNEKLFF.